These 9 T cell receptor beta chains were all obtained from the same sample, sequenced in a study of T cells in Graves' hyperthyroidism and ophthalmopathy. RNA transcripts served as the template for amplifying TCR beta CDR3 regions. The primer set for the first-round RT-PCR of the TCR CDR3 was HTBI. TCRdb processed the multiplex PCR reads anew with MiXCR; each CDR3 protein has one entry. Of about 350,000 distinct CDR3 sequences detected, about 17% appear once; the ten largest clones hold around a third. The specimen was blood. The source is a woman under 40 with Graves' hyperthyroidism that later progressed to Graves' ophthalmopathy.

This clonotype occurred many times. V gene TRBV2 combines with J gene TRBJ2-1; the match to TRBD2 covers 11 bases. The germline gives CDR1 SNHLY, CDR2 FYNNEI. V shed 5 bases and J 6 bases; nucleotides not matched to a gene: 6. This CDR3 comprises 15 residues. CDR3 sequence reads: CASSLLAGAGNEQFF. For the CDR3, the DNA is TGTGCCAGCAGTTTACTAGCGGGAGCGGGCAATGAGCAGTTCTTC.

This clonotype occurred many times. The chain has TRBV7-8 and TRBJ2-7, with no clear D. The ends were cut back, 5 bases at V and 0 bases at J, with 14 bases in the middle. Germline CDR1 is SGHVS and CDR2 is FQNEAQ. The CDR3 length is 15 residues. This CDR3 reads CASSSRRLASYEQYF. The CDR3 DNA is TGTGCCAGCAGCAGCAGGAGACTGGCCTCCTACGAGCAGTACTTC.

This clonotype was recorded many times. The rearrangement links TRBV11-2 to TRBJ2-2; 7 nucleotides line up with TRBD2. CDR1 is SGHAT and CDR2 is FQNNGV in the germline V gene. J gave up 1 base and V 2 bases, and 13 bases lay outside the gene matches. The length of the CDR3 is 19 residues. CDR3 DNA sequence: TGTGCCAGCAGCTTAAGGCGGGTGTGGCTAGCGGAGAACACCGGGGAGCTGTTTTTT. Translating gives CASSLRRVWLAENTGELFF.

This clonotype was picked up many times. The chain links TRBV7-9 to TRBJ2-7; weak D call: TRBD1 (6 bases). Per germline, CDR1 SEHNR and CDR2 FQNEAQ (reference sequence). Trimming pared 5 bases from V and 3 bases from J, leaving 11 bases between. This CDR3 has 13 amino acids. CDR3 protein: CASSRQAIYEQYF. The CDR3 nucleotides are TGTGCCAGCAGCAGACAGGCTATCTACGAGCAGTACTTC.

This clonotype was observed once. The chain is built from TRBV14 and TRBJ2-6; perhaps TRBD1 as D (6 bases). Between the trimmed V and J ends, which lost 2 bases and 1 base, there was a span of 24 bases. Germline CDR1 is SGHDN and CDR2 is FVKESK. The CDR3 has 21 residues. In DNA form, the CDR3 reads TGTGCCAGCAGCCAATCCAGGGGTTTACGAATCCCTCAATCTGGGGCCAACGTCCTGACTTTC. Encoded protein: CASSQSRGLRIPQSGANVLTF.

A few counts support this clonotype. A single base separates this from a much larger clone, so it may be a read error. In nucleotides, the CDR3 is TGTGCCAGCAGTCGCCAGGGGCAACTCTGGTCTGGGGCCAACGTCCTGACTTTC. Its protein product is CASSRQGQLWSGANVLTF. The chain employs TRBV12-3 or TRBV12-4 and TRBJ2-6; D may be TRBD1 (6 bases). This CDR3 contains 18 residues. Deletions cut 5 bases from V and 1 base from J, with 18 bases between.

This clonotype was counted at least ten times. The V gene is TRBV5-1, the J gene TRBJ2-7; D unresolved. Germline assignment: CDR1 SGHRS and CDR2 YFSETQ. The CDR3 spans 15 residues. V lost 0 bases and J 1 base, leaving 11 bases between the germline ends. CDR3 sequence (DNA): TGCGCCAGCAGCTTGGCGGCACGGCAATCCTACGAGCAGTACTTC. Protein: CASSLAARQSYEQYF.

Many counts were recorded for this clonotype. V usage is TRBV24-1 and J usage is TRBJ1-5; 9 bases map to TRBD1. The CDR3 runs to 16 residues. Trimming removed 3 bases from V and 6 bases from J; junction bases left unmatched: 8. CDR1 and CDR2 (germline): KGHDR, SFDVKD. As DNA, the CDR3 is TGTGCCACCAGTGATGCTGGACAGGGGAAAAGTCAGCCCCAGCATTTT. Translation: CATSDAGQGKSQPQHF.

This clonotype has ten or more counts. The V and J genes are TRBV27 and TRBJ2-3; a weak D match, TRBD1 (6 bases). The V end was cut by 5 bases, the J end by 0 bases, with 15 bases between. This CDR3 spans 16 amino acids. CDR1 is MNHEY and CDR2 is SMNVEV in the germline V gene (reference sequence). CDR3 amino acids: CASSPLMTGSTDTQYF. DNA of the CDR3: TGTGCCAGCAGTCCCCTGATGACAGGTAGCACAGATACGCAGTATTTT.